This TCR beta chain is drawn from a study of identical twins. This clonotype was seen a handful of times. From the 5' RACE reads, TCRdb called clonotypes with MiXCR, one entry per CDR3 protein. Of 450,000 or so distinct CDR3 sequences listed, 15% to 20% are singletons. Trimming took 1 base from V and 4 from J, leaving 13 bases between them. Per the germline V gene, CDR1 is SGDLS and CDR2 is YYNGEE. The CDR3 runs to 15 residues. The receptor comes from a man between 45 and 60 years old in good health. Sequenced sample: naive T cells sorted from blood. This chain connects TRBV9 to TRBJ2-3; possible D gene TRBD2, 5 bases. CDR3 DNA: TGTGCCAGCAGCGTACTGGGCGGGCCGTCAGATACGCAGTATTTT. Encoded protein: CASSVLGGPSDTQYF.